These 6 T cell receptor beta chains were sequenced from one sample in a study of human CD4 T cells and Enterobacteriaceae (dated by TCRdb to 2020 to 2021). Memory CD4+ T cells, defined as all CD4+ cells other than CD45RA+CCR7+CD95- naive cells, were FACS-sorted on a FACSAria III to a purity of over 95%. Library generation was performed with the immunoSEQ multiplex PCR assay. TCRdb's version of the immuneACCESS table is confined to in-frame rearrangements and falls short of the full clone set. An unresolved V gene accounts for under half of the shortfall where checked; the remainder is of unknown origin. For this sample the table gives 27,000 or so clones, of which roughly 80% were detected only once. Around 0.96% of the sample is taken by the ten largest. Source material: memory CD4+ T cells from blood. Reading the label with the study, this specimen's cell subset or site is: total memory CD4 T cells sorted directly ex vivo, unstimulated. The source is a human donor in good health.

The CDR3 sequence is CASSASGTGVIDTQYF. CDR3 sequence (DNA): TGTGCCAGCAGTGCCTCCGGGACAGGGGTGATAGATACGCAGTATTTT. The genes are TRBV6-4 and TRBJ2-3; the match to TRBD1 covers 10 bases. Germline V lookup: CDR1 MRHNA, CDR2 SNTAGT. Germline trimming cut 4 bases from V and 5 bases from J; bases unmatched to any gene: 9. CDR3 length: 16 residues.

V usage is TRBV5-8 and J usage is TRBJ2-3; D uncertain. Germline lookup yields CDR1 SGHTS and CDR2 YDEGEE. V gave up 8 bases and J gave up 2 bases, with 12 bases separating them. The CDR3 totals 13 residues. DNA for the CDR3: TGTGCCAGTCCAGCACGGCTCACAGATACGCAGTATTTT. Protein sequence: CASPARLTDTQYF.

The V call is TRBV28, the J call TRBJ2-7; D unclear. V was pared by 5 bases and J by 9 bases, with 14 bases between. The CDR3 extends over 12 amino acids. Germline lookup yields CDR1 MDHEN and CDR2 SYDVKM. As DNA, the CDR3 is TGTGCCAGCAGTCAATCCGGATTCGGGCAGTACTTC. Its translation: CASSQSGFGQYF. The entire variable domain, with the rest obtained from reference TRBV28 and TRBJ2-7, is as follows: DVKVTQSSRYLVKRTGEKVFLECVQDMDHENMFWYRQDPGLGLRLIYFSYDVKMKEKGDIPEGYSVSREKKERFSLILESASTNQTSMYLCASSQSGFGQYFGPGTRLTVT.

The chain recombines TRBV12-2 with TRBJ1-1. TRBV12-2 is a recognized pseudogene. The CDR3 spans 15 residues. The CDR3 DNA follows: TGTGCAAGTCGCTCAACGGTTGCGGAGAACACTGAAGCTTTCTTT. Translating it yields CASRSTVAENTEAFF.

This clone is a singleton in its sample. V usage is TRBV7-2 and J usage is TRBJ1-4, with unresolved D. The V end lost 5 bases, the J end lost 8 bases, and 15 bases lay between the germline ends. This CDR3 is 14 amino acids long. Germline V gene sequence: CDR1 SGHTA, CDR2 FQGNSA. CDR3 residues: CASSRPGVGEKLFF. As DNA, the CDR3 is TGTGCCAGCAGCCGACCCGGGGTGGGGGAAAAACTGTTTTTT. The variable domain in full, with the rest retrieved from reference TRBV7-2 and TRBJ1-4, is GAGVSQSPSNKVTEKGKDVELRCDPISGHTALYWYRQSLGQGLEFLIYFQGNSAPDKSGLPSDRFSAERTGGSVSTLTIQRTQQEDSAVYLCASSRPGVGEKLFFGSGTQLSVL.

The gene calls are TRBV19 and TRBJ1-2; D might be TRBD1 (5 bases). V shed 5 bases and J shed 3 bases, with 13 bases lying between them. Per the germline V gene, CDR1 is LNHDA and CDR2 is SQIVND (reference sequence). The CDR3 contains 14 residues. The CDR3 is CASSRGRGDYGYTF. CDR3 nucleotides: TGTGCCAGTAGTCGGGGTCGGGGCGACTATGGCTACACCTTC.